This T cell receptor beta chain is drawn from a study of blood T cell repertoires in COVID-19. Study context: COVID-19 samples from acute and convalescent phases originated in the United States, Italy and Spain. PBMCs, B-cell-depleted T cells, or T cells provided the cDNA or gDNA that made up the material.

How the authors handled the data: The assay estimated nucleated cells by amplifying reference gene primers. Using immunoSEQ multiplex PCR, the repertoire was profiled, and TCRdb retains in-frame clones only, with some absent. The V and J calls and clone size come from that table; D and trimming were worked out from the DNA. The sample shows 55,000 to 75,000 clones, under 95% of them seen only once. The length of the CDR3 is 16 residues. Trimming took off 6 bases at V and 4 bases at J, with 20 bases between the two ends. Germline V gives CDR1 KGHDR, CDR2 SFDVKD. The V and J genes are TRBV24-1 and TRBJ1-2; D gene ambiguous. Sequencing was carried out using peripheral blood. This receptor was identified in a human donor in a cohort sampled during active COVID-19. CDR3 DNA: TGTGCCACCAGTAGTATAGCCAACAACCTAATCTATGGCTACACCTTC. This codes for CATSSIANNLIYGYTF.